This TCR beta chain was identified in a study of cytomegalovirus exposure and HLA in healthy donors. V was clipped by 6 bases and J by 5 bases, with 13 bases between them. The CDR3 consists of 13 residues. Germline V gene sequence: CDR1 MNHEY, CDR2 SVGAGI. 60 Vbeta and 13 Jbeta primers were used in PCR. Sequencing used immunoSEQ multiplex PCR; TCRdb keeps in-frame clones, though not all of them. Of about 160,000 clones in the sample, 82% are singletons; the top ten hold about 1.6%. To note about this clone: The target antigen is unknown.

Points from the study as a whole: Roughly uniform depth of sequencing across donors was assumed in presence/absence analyses.

The receptor's source is a girl aged 5-17 years in good health and CMV-seropositive. This rearrangement joins TRBV6-5 to TRBJ2-5; a possible D gene is TRBD2 (6 bases). Input material: PBMCs. The CDR3 protein is CASRFPGRETQYF. DNA for the CDR3: TGTGCCAGCAGATTCCCGGGGAGGGAGACCCAGTACTTC.